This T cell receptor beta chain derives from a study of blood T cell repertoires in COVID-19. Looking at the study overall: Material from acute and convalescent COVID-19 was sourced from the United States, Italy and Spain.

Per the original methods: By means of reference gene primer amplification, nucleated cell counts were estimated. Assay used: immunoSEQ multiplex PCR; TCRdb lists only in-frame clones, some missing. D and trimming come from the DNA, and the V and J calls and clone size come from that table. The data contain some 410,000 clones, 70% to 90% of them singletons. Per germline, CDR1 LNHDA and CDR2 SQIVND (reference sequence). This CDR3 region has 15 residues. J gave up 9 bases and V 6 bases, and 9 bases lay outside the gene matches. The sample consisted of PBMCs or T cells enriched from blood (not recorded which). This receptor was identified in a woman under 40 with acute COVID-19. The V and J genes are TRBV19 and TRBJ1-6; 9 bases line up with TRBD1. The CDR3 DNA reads TGTGCCAGTAGACTACGGGACAGGGTTTTTTCACCCCTCCACTTT. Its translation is CASRLRDRVFSPLHF.